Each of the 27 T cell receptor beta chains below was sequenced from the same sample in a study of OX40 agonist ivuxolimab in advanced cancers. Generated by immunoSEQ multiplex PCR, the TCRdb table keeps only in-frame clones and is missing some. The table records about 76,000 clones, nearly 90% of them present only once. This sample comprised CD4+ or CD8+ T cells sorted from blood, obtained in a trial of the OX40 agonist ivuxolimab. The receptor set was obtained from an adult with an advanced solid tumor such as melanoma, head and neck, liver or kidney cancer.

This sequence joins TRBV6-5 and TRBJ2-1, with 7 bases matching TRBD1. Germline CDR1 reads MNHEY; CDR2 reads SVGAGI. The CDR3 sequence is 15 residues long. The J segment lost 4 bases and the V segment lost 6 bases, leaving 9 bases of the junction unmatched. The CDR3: CASRSTGTAYNEQFF. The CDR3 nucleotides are TGTGCCAGCAGAAGTACCGGGACAGCATACAATGAGCAGTTCTTC.

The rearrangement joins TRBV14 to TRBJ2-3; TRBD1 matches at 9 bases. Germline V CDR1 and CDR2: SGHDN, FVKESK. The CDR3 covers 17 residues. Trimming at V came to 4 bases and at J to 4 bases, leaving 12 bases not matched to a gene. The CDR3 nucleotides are TGTGCCAGCAGCCTCAAGGGCCCGGGACAGGGTCCAGATACGCAGTATTTT. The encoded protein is CASSLKGPGQGPDTQYF.

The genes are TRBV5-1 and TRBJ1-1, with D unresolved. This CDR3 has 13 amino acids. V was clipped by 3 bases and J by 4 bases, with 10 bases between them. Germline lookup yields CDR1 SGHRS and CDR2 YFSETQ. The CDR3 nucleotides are TGCGCCAGCAGCTCTCTTGGCGCCACTGAAGCTTTCTTT. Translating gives CASSSLGATEAFF. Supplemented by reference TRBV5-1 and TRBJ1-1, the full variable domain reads KAGVTQTPRYLIKTRGQQVTLSCSPISGHRSVSWYQQTPGQGLQFLFEYFSETQRNKGNFPGRFSGRQFSNSRSEMNVSTLELGDSALYLCASSSLGATEAFFGQGTRLTVV.

The CDR3 loop is CASSQQGQGSSYNSPLHF. In DNA form, the CDR3 reads TGCGCCAGCAGCCAACAAGGACAGGGCAGCTCCTATAATTCACCCCTCCACTTT. This chain links TRBV4-3 with TRBJ1-6, with TRBD1 matching over 8 bases. V shed 2 bases and J 0 bases; nucleotides not matched to a gene: 6. The germline V gene encodes CDR1 LGHNA and CDR2 YSLEER. The CDR3 contains 18 residues.

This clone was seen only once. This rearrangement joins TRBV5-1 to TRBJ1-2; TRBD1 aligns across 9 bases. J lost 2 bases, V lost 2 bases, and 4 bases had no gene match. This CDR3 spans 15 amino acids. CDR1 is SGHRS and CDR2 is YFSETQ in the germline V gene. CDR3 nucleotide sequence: TGCGCCAGCAGCTTCGGGGACAGGGAGAACTATGGCTACACCTTC. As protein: CASSFGDRENYGYTF.

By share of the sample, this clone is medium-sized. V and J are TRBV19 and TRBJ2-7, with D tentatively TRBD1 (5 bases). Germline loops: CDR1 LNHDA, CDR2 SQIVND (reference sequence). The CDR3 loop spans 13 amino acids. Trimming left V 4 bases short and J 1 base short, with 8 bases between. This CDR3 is CASSTGKSYEQYF. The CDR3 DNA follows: TGTGCCAGTAGTACAGGGAAGTCCTACGAGCAGTACTTC. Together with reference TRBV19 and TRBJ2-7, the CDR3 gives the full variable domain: DGGITQSPKYLFRKEGQNVTLSCEQNLNHDAMYWYRQDPGQGLRLIYYSQIVNDFQKGDIAEGYSVSREKKESFPLTVTSAQKNPTAFYLCASSTGKSYEQYFGPGTRLTVT.

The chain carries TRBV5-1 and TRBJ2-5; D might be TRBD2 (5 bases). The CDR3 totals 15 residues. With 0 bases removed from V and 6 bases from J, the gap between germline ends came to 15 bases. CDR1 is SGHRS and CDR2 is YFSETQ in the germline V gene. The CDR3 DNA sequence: TGCGCCAGCAGCTTGGTGGGGAGTCCGGGTCAGACCCAGTACTTC. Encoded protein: CASSLVGSPGQTQYF.

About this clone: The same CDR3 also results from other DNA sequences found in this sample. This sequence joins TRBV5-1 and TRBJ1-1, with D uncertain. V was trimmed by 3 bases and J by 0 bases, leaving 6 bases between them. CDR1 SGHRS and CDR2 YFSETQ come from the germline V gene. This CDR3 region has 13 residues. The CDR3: CASSSQLNTEAFF. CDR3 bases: TGCGCCAGCAGCTCGCAGTTGAACACTGAAGCTTTCTTT.

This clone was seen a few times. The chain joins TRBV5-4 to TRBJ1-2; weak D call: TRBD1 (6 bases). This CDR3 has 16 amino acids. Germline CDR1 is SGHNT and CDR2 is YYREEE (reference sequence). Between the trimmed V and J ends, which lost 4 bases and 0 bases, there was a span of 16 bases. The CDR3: CASSTGTSNSNYGYTF. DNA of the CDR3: TGTGCCAGCAGCACTGGGACATCCAACTCTAACTATGGCTACACCTTC.

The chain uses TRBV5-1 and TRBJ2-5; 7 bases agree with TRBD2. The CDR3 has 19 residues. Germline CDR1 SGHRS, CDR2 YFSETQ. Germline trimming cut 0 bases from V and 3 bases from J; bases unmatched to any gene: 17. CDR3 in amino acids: CASSLGILKLASRKETQYF. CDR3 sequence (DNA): TGCGCCAGCAGCTTGGGCATACTGAAACTAGCGAGCCGTAAAGAGACCCAGTACTTC. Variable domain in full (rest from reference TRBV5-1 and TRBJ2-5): KAGVTQTPRYLIKTRGQQVTLSCSPISGHRSVSWYQQTPGQGLQFLFEYFSETQRNKGNFPGRFSGRQFSNSRSEMNVSTLELGDSALYLCASSLGILKLASRKETQYFGPGTRLLVL.

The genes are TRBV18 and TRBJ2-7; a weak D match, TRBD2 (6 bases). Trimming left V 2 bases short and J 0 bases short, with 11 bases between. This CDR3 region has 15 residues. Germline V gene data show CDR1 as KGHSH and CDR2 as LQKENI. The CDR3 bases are TGTGCCAGCTCACCAACCGGCGGGATCTCCTACGAGCAGTACGTC. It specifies CASSPTGGISYEQYV.

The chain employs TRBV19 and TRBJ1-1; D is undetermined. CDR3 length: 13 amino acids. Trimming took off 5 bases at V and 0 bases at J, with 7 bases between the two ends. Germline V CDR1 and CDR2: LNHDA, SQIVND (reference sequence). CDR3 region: CASSRVLNTEAFF. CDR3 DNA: TGTGCCAGTAGTCGAGTTTTGAACACTGAAGCTTTCTTT.

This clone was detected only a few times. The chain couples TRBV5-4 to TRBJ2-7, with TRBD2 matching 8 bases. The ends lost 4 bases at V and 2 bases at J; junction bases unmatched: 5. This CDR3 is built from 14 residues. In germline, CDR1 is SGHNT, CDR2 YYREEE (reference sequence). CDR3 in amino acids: CASSPSGRTYEQYF. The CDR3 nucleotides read TGTGCCAGCAGCCCCAGCGGGAGAACCTACGAGCAGTACTTC.

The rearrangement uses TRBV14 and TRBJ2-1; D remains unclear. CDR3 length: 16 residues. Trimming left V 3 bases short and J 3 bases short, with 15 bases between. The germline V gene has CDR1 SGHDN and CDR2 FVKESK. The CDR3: CASSQAGGKIYNEQFF. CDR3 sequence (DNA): TGTGCCAGCAGCCAGGCCGGCGGAAAGATCTACAATGAGCAGTTCTTC.

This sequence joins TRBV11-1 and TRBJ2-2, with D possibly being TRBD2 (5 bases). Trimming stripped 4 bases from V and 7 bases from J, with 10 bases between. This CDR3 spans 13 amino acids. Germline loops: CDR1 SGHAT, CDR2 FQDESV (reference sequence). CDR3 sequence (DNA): TGTGCCAGCAGCTCGACGGAGGTCGGGGAGCTGTTTTTT. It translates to CASSSTEVGELFF.

The CDR3 sequence: CASIRVGGGYGYTF. The CDR3 bases are TGTGCCAGCATTCGGGTAGGGGGCGGCTATGGCTACACCTTC. The chain has TRBV2 and TRBJ1-2, with 7 bases matching TRBD1. The germline V gene encodes CDR1 SNHLY and CDR2 FYNNEI. The trim removed 7 bases at V and 4 bases at J, leaving 9 bases unmatched. CDR3 length: 14 amino acids.

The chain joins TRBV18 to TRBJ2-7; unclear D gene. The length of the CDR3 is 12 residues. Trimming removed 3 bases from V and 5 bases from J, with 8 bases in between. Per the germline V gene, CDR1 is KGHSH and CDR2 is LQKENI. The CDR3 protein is CASSPTGDEQYV. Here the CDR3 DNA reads TGTGCCAGCTCACCGACCGGAGACGAGCAGTACGTC.

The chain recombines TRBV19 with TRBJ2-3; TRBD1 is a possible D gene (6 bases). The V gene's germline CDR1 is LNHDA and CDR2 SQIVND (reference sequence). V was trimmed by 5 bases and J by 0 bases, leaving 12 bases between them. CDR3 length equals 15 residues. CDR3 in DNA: TGTGCCAGTAGTCGCCAGGGGTTCAGCACAGATACGCAGTATTTT. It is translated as CASSRQGFSTDTQYF.

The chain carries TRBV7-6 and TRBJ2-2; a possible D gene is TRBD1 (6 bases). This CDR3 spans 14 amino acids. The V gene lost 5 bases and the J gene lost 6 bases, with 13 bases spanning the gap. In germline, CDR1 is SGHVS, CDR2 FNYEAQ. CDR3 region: CASSPSTGPGELFF. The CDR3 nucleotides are TGTGCCAGCAGCCCCTCGACAGGACCCGGGGAGCTGTTTTTT.

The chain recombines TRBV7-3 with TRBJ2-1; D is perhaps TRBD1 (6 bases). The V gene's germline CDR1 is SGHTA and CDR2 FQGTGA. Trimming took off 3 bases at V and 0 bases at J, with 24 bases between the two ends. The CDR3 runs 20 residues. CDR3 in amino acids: CASSFQIWGPNVGSYNEQFF. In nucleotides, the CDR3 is TGTGCCAGCAGCTTTCAGATCTGGGGGCCTAACGTTGGCTCCTACAATGAGCAGTTCTTC.

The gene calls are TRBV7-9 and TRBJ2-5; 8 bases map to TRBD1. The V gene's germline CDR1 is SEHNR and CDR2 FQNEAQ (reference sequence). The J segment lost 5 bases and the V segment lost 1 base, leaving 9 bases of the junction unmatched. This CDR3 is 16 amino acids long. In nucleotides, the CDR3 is TGTGCCAGCAGCTTAGTGTCAGGGGGCAATGGGGAGACCCAGTACTTC. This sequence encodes CASSLVSGGNGETQYF.

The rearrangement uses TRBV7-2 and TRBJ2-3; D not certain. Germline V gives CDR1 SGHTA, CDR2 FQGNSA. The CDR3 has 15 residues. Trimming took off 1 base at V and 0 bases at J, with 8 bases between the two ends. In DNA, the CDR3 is TGTGCCAGCAGCTTAGTTCTGCTGAGCACAGATACGCAGTATTTT. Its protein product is CASSLVLLSTDTQYF.

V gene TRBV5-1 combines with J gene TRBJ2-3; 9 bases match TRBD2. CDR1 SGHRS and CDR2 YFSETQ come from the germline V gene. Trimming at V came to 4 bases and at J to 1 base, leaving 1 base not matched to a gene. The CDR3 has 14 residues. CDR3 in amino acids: CASSASGGTDTQYF. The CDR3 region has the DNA TGCGCCAGCAGCGCTAGCGGGGGCACAGATACGCAGTATTTT.

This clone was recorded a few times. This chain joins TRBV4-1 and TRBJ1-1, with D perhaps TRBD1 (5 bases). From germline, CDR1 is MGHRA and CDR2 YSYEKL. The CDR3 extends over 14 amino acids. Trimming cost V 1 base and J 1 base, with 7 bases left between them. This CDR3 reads CASSQGGRNTEAFF. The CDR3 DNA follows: TGCGCCAGCAGCCAAGGGGGGAGGAACACTGAAGCTTTCTTT.

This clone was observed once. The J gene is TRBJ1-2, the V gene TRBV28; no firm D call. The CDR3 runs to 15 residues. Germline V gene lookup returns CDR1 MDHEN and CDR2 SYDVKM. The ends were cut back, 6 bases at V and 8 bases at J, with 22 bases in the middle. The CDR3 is CASRVSTSPVRGYTF. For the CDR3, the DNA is TGTGCCAGCAGAGTTAGTACTTCACCGGTCCGGGGCTACACCTTC.

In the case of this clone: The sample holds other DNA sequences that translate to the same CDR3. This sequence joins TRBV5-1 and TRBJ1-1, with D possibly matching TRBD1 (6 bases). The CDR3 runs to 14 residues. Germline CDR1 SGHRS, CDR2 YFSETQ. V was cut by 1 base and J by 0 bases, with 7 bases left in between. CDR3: CASSLTGMNTEAFF. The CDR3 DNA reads TGCGCCAGCAGCTTGACAGGGATGAACACTGAAGCTTTCTTT. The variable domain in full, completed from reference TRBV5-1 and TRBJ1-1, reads KAGVTQTPRYLIKTRGQQVTLSCSPISGHRSVSWYQQTPGQGLQFLFEYFSETQRNKGNFPGRFSGRQFSNSRSEMNVSTLELGDSALYLCASSLTGMNTEAFFGQGTRLTVV.

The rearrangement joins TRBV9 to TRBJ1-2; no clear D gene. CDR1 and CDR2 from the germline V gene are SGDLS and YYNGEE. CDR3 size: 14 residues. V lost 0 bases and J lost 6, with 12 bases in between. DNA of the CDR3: TGTGCCAGCAGCGTAGTAAACCGGAAAGATGGCTACACCTTC. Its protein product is CASSVVNRKDGYTF.